The clone carrying this TCR beta chain was seen a single time. Its antigen remains unidentified. The data belong to a study of blood T cells in healthy people across ages. Through a sample-barcoded 5' primer and a J-beta primer mix, a second PCR was run for 7 to 11 cycles. A tag from a template-switch adaptor with 12 random nucleotides marked each cDNA molecule. TCRdb re-derived calls from the 5' RACE reads in MiXCR, one entry per CDR3 protein. The profile shows just over 800,000 distinct CDR3 sequences, 62% of them singletons. Whole-study results and caveats: Older age coincided with a roughly linear decline in TCR beta diversity per million T cells.

Germline CDR1 is LGHDT and CDR2 is YNNKEL (reference sequence). Trimming removed 3 bases at V and 0 bases at J, with 15 bases between. The CDR3 is 17 residues long. Donors ranged from roughly 6 to 100 years old and were healthy Caucasians in Russia. For every donor, a draw yielded around 10 milliliters of peripheral blood. Sequenced material: blood. This chain links TRBV3-1 with TRBJ2-1; D not resolved. The receptor's source is a man aged 30 to 39 in good health. The CDR3 nucleotides are TGTGCCAGCAGCCAGCCTTTAGGCCAAGGCTCCTACAATGAGCAGTTCTTC. This gives the protein CASSQPLGQGSYNEQFF.